This TCR beta chain was sequenced in a study of blood T cell repertoires in COVID-19. The wider study: Material from acute and convalescent COVID-19 was sourced from the United States, Italy and Spain. From T cells, B-cell-depleted T cells, or PBMCs came the material, which was cDNA or gDNA.

Repertoires were generated with immunoSEQ multiplex PCR, while TCRdb's copy carries only in-frame clones and drops some. The table has over 350,000 clones, about 89% seen once. V shed 4 bases and J 8 bases; nucleotides not matched to a gene: 9. The germline CDR1 and CDR2 sequences are SGDLS and YYNGEE. The CDR3 is made up of 16 amino acids. The rearrangement joins TRBV9 to TRBJ1-6; 10 bases align to TRBD1. Input material: peripheral blood. This clonotype was obtained from a woman in her thirties with acute or convalescent COVID-19. CDR3 protein: CASSSTGTGVYSPLHF. CDR3 DNA: TGTGCCAGCAGCTCCACAGGGACAGGGGTTTATTCACCCCTCCACTTT.